This T cell receptor beta chain was profiled in a study of blood T cell repertoires in COVID-19. Assay used: immunoSEQ multiplex PCR; TCRdb lists only in-frame clones, some missing. The sample yields under 150,000 clones, roughly 88% seen once. The CDR3 totals 17 residues. Trimming removed 5 bases from V and 3 bases from J; junction bases left unmatched: 11. Germline CDR1 KGHDR, CDR2 SFDVKD. The sample was peripheral blood. The receptor was isolated from a man aged 50 or older with acute or convalescent COVID-19. V gene TRBV24-1 combines with J gene TRBJ2-3; 9 nucleotides match TRBD1. CDR3 sequence reads: CATSATPGQGRTDTQYF. Here the CDR3 DNA reads TGTGCCACCAGTGCGACACCGGGACAGGGAAGGACAGATACGCAGTATTTT.